These 7 T cell receptor beta chains originate from one sample sequenced in a study of blood T cell repertoires in COVID-19. Assay used: immunoSEQ multiplex PCR; TCRdb lists only in-frame clones, some missing. Of 250,000 to 350,000 clones in the sample, roughly 84% were seen once. The sample was peripheral blood. These TCRs come from a person between 65 and 79 years old with COVID-19, enrolled during active disease.

The V call is TRBV7-2, the J call TRBJ1-4, with D possibly being TRBD1 (6 bases). Germline V gene lookup returns CDR1 SGHTA and CDR2 FQGNSA. The CDR3 covers 16 residues. V shed 2 bases and J shed 4 bases, with 14 bases lying between them. CDR3 DNA sequence: TGTGCCAGCAGCTTAAATGGGGGCAGAGTTAATGAAAAACTGTTTTTT. As protein: CASSLNGGRVNEKLFF. Based on the CDR3 plus reference TRBV7-2 and TRBJ1-4, the full variable domain is GAGVSQSPSNKVTEKGKDVELRCDPISGHTALYWYRQSLGQGLEFLIYFQGNSAPDKSGLPSDRFSAERTGGSVSTLTIQRTQQEDSAVYLCASSLNGGRVNEKLFFGSGTQLSVL.

The chain links TRBV27 to TRBJ1-5; 8 bases map to TRBD1. This CDR3 region has 15 residues. In germline, CDR1 is MNHEY, CDR2 SMNVEV (reference sequence). The trim removed 4 bases at V and 4 bases at J, leaving 6 bases unmatched. The CDR3, as DNA: TGTGCCAGCAGTTCCGACAGGGGAGAAAATCAGCCCCAGCATTTT. Its translation is CASSSDRGENQPQHF.

The V gene is TRBV6-5, the J gene TRBJ2-7; 8 bases line up with TRBD2. V lost 7 bases and J lost 0; bases outside the gene matches: 5. The CDR3 loop spans 14 amino acids. CDR1 and CDR2 (germline): MNHEY, SVGAGI. The CDR3 sequence is CASKTSGSSYEQYF. The CDR3 nucleotides are TGTGCCAGCAAAACTAGCGGAAGCTCCTACGAGCAGTACTTC.

The chain links TRBV28 to TRBJ1-5; possible D gene TRBD1, 5 bases. Per the germline V gene, CDR1 is MDHEN and CDR2 is SYDVKM. This CDR3 is 14 amino acids long. Deletions cut 6 bases from V and 2 bases from J, with 11 bases between. CDR3 bases: TGTGCCAGCAGGCCAGGGCTGGGCAATCAGCCCCAGCATTTT. It specifies CASRPGLGNQPQHF.

DNA for the CDR3: TGTGCCAGCAGCCCTCGGACAGGGAGGTTGACTGAAGCTTTCTTT. It encodes CASSPRTGRLTEAFF. The chain carries TRBV7-2 and TRBJ1-1, with TRBD1 matching over 8 bases. CDR3 length: 15 amino acids. The V and J ends lost 5 bases and 5 bases, in that order; junction bases with no gene match: 10. The germline V gene encodes CDR1 SGHTA and CDR2 FQGNSA.

This clone was seen just once. V gene TRBV5-1 combines with J gene TRBJ2-2, with D tentatively TRBD1 (6 bases). From germline, CDR1 is SGHRS and CDR2 YFSETQ. The CDR3 consists of 14 residues. Trimming left V 4 bases short and J 8 bases short, with 15 bases between. DNA of the CDR3: TGCGCCAGCAGCGGGACACAGGGCCAGGGGGAGCTGTTTTTT. This codes for CASSGTQGQGELFF.

The sample holds one count of this clone. The CDR3 bases are TGTGCCAGCAGTTCTCCGGGACAGGGTGACACTGAAGCTTTCTTT. It translates to CASSSPGQGDTEAFF. The V gene is TRBV28, the J gene TRBJ1-1; 9 bases map to TRBD1. V lost 4 bases to trimming and J lost 3 bases; unmatched junction nucleotides: 6. The germline V gene encodes CDR1 MDHEN and CDR2 SYDVKM. The CDR3 has 15 amino acids.